The next 25 T cell receptor beta chains were all read from a single sample in a study of CD8 T cells in ankylosing spondylitis. TCRdb re-called the 5' RACE reads through MiXCR, storing one row per CDR3 protein. This table has some 400,000 distinct CDR3 sequences, approximately 20% appearing once. The study's findings and limits: It appeared that ankylosing spondylitis blood was characterized by a TCR beta motif of about eight highly homologous variants.

No antigen has been assigned to these receptors. The material sequenced was blood, either unsorted or a sorted T cell fraction (not recorded which). The receptors stem from a male donor with ankylosing spondylitis.

There are a few counts of this clonotype. The genes are TRBV6-1 and TRBJ1-5, with D possibly TRBD1 on 6 matching bases. The CDR3 spans 14 residues. The germline V gene has CDR1 MNHNS and CDR2 SASEGT. V gave up 5 bases and J gave up 1 base, with 9 bases separating them. CDR3 protein: CASSRGQSNQPQHF. The CDR3, as DNA: TGTGCCAGCAGTCGTGGACAGAGCAATCAGCCCCAGCATTTT.

This clonotype occurred a few times. The chain carries TRBV5-1 and TRBJ2-6, with D perhaps TRBD1 or TRBD2 (6 bases each). This CDR3 spans 18 amino acids. Germline CDR1 SGHRS, CDR2 YFSETQ. Deletions cut 0 bases from V and 1 base from J, with 14 bases between. The CDR3 coding sequence is TGCGCCAGCAGCTTGGTTGGGGGGCGGAAATCTGGGGCCAACGTCCTGACTTTC. Translation: CASSLVGGRKSGANVLTF.

The chain couples TRBV21-1 to TRBJ2-1. TRBV21-1 is described as a pseudogene. The CDR3 totals 15 residues. The CDR3 region is CASSKGGKEWIEQFF. CDR3 coding DNA: TGTGCCAGCAGCAAAGGGGGAAAAGAGTGGATTGAGCAGTTCTTC.

V usage is TRBV5-1 and J usage is TRBJ2-7; 7 bases are a match to TRBD1. Germline CDR1 and CDR2: SGHRS and YFSETQ. J lost 6 bases, V lost 4 bases, and 7 bases had no gene match. The CDR3 has 13 amino acids. This CDR3 reads CASSKDRALEQYF. CDR3 nucleotide sequence: TGCGCCAGCAGCAAAGACAGGGCCCTCGAGCAGTACTTC.

The V and J genes are TRBV20-1 and TRBJ2-1; TRBD2 aligns across 11 bases. Germline V gene sequence: CDR1 DFQATT, CDR2 SNEGSKA (reference sequence). J was trimmed by 1 base and V by 3 bases; bases with no gene match: 26. This CDR3 is built from 23 residues. In nucleotides, the CDR3 is TGCAGTGCTAGCGCAAGAAGTACCCACCTAGCGGGAGGAGACAGGGTTTCCTACAATGAGCAGTTCTTC. Its translation is CSASARSTHLAGGDRVSYNEQFF.

The chain uses TRBV5-5 and TRBJ1-1, with D maybe TRBD1 (5 bases). The length of the CDR3 is 13 residues. V lost 6 bases, J lost 8 bases, and 17 bases lay in between. Germline-derived CDR1 and CDR2 are SGHKS and YYEKEE (reference sequence). The CDR3 loop reads CASTLGGGDEAFF. The CDR3 region has the DNA TGTGCCAGCACCCTCGGTGGGGGAGACGAAGCTTTCTTT.

CDR3 protein: CSVGQGITGELFF. CDR3 nucleotides: TGCAGCGTTGGACAGGGCATCACCGGGGAGCTGTTTTTT. This sequence joins TRBV29-1 and TRBJ2-2; 7 nucleotides match TRBD1. The CDR3 is 13 residues long. The V segment lost 4 bases and the J segment 4 bases; nucleotides outside the gene matches: 3. CDR1 is SQVTM, CDR2 ANQGSEA, per germline.

This chain links TRBV6-1 with TRBJ1-5, with TRBD1 matching over 8 bases. CDR3 length: 14 amino acids. The V segment lost 7 bases and the J segment 5 bases; nucleotides outside the gene matches: 7. Germline V CDR1 and CDR2: MNHNS, SASEGT. CDR3 sequence (DNA): TGTGCCAGCAAGGACAGGGAAGGGTATCAGCCCCAGCATTTT. This gives the protein CASKDREGYQPQHF.

This clonotype was detected only a few times. The chain combines TRBV7-9 with TRBJ2-7; no definite D call. This CDR3 is 13 amino acids long. CDR1 is SEHNR, CDR2 FQNEAQ, per germline (reference sequence). V was shortened by 7 bases and J by 3 bases, with 13 bases between the two germline ends. In nucleotides, the CDR3 is TGTGCCAGCACCTTGGACGGATTCTACGAGCAGTACTTC. It codes for CASTLDGFYEQYF. The full variable domain, completed using reference TRBV7-9 and TRBJ2-7, is DTGVSQNPRHKITKRGQNVTFRCDPISEHNRLYWYRQTLGQGPEFLTYFQNEAQLEKSRLLSDRFSAERPKGSFSTLEIQRTEQGDSAMYLCASTLDGFYEQYFGPGTRLTVT.

This clonotype was picked up a small number of times. The chain couples TRBV9 to TRBJ2-5, with 8 bases that match TRBD1. Germline CDR1 reads SGDLS; CDR2 reads YYNGEE. CDR3 size: 15 residues. V lost 4 bases, J lost 0 bases, and 5 bases stayed unmatched. The DNA for the CDR3 is TGTGCCAGCAGCCCCCGGACAGGGAACCAAGAGACCCAGTACTTC. It yields the protein CASSPRTGNQETQYF.

This rearrangement joins TRBV20-1 to TRBJ1-2, with D possibly TRBD1 on 5 matching bases. CDR1 is DFQATT, CDR2 SNEGSKA, per germline (reference sequence). V lost 6 bases to trimming and J lost 6 bases, with 14 bases between them. The CDR3 has 12 residues. The CDR3 loop reads CSARAGDDGYTF. In nucleotides, the CDR3 is TGCAGTGCCCGGGCGGGGGACGATGGCTACACCTTC.

The chain has TRBV29-1 and TRBJ1-3; TRBD1 is a possible D gene (5 bases). Germline-derived CDR1 and CDR2 are SQVTM and ANQGSEA. The CDR3 is 15 amino acids. V lost 0 bases to trimming and J lost 8 bases, with 17 bases between them. As DNA, the CDR3 is TGCAGCGTTGAAGAGGGACGAGGAGGAGATGACACCATATATTTT. Encoded protein: CSVEEGRGGDDTIYF. The entire variable domain, with the rest obtained from reference TRBV29-1 and TRBJ1-3, is as follows: SAVISQKPSRDICQRGTSLTIQCQVDSQVTMMFWYRQQPGQSLTLIATANQGSEATYESGFVIDKFPISRPNLTFSTLTVSNMSPEDSSIYLCSVEEGRGGDDTIYFGEGSWLTVV.

The chain carries TRBV7-8 and TRBJ1-6; tentatively, D is TRBD1 (5 bases). V was clipped by 2 bases and J by 11 bases, with 19 bases between them. CDR1 and CDR2 from the germline V gene are SGHVS and FQNEAQ. There are 16 residues in the CDR3. DNA of the CDR3: TGTGCCAGCAGCTTATTCGGGACCGCTTTCGGGGCACCCCTCCACTTT. Protein product: CASSLFGTAFGAPLHF.

This clonotype was seen more than once but under ten times. V gene TRBV5-1 combines with J gene TRBJ2-1; D possibly corresponds to TRBD2 (6 bases). Germline V gives CDR1 SGHRS, CDR2 YFSETQ. The CDR3 totals 15 residues. Trimming left V 1 base short and J 5 bases short, with 13 bases between. The CDR3 region is CASSLSAGRDNEQFF. The CDR3 region has the DNA TGCGCCAGCAGCTTGTCGGCGGGACGAGACAATGAGCAGTTCTTC. Full variable domain (missing parts from reference TRBV5-1 and TRBJ2-1): KAGVTQTPRYLIKTRGQQVTLSCSPISGHRSVSWYQQTPGQGLQFLFEYFSETQRNKGNFPGRFSGRQFSNSRSEMNVSTLELGDSALYLCASSLSAGRDNEQFFGPGTRLTVL.

This clonotype has a count of ten or more. V usage is TRBV20-1 and J usage is TRBJ2-7, with D possibly matching TRBD1 (5 bases). Germline CDR1 reads DFQATT; CDR2 reads SNEGSKA (reference sequence). There are 11 residues in the CDR3. V dropped 4 bases and J dropped 3 bases, with 7 bases sitting between them. The DNA of the CDR3 is TGCAGTGCTAAGACAGACTACGAGCAGTACTTC. This sequence encodes CSAKTDYEQYF.

The chain couples TRBV12-3 or TRBV12-4 to TRBJ2-7; 7 bases match TRBD1. The CDR3 has 15 amino acids. V lost 5 bases, J lost 2 bases, and 9 bases stayed unmatched. As DNA, the CDR3 is TGTGCCAGCAGTCCATACAGACAGGGAACCTACGAGCAGTACTTC. It specifies CASSPYRQGTYEQYF.

This chain connects TRBV24-1 to TRBJ2-3; 8 bases align to TRBD1. The V segment lost 3 bases and the J segment 6 bases; nucleotides outside the gene matches: 7. There are 15 residues in the CDR3. Germline lookup yields CDR1 KGHDR and CDR2 SFDVKD. The CDR3 DNA is TGTGCCACCAGTGATGTCAGGGGGCTGGGGGATACGCAGTATTTT. Translation gives CATSDVRGLGDTQYF.

The chain links TRBV10-3 to TRBJ2-7; D may be TRBD2 (6 bases). With 7 bases removed from V and 5 bases from J, the gap between germline ends came to 15 bases. Germline-derived CDR1 and CDR2 are ENHRY and SYGVKD. The CDR3 contains 13 residues. CDR3 coding DNA: TGTGCCATCACCCCGACTAGGGCGGACGAGCAGTACTTC. As protein: CAITPTRADEQYF.

The CDR3 region is CASSPWAGDYEQYF. CDR3 bases: TGTGCCAGCAGTCCCTGGGCGGGTGACTACGAGCAGTACTTC. The gene calls are TRBV27 and TRBJ2-7; maybe TRBD2 (5 bases). Germline assignment: CDR1 MNHEY and CDR2 SMNVEV (reference sequence). The CDR3 extends over 14 amino acids. Between the trimmed V and J ends, which lost 5 bases and 3 bases, there was a span of 14 bases.

This clonotype was counted a few times. This chain uses TRBV5-1 with TRBJ2-7; D unclear. The CDR3 consists of 13 residues. The V and J ends lost 0 bases and 3 bases respectively, with 7 bases between them. The germline CDR1 and CDR2 sequences are SGHRS and YFSETQ. The CDR3 loop is CASSLGVNYEQYF. The CDR3 DNA is TGCGCCAGCAGCTTGGGAGTCAACTACGAGCAGTACTTC.

The rearrangement uses TRBV7-2 and TRBJ1-5; no definite D call. Germline V CDR1 and CDR2: SGHTA, FQGNSA. Trimming took off 5 bases at V and 6 bases at J, with 8 bases between the two ends. The CDR3 totals 12 residues. The CDR3 DNA reads as TGTGCCAGCAGCCTAAGGGCTCAGCCCCAGCATTTT. Protein: CASSLRAQPQHF.

This clonotype appeared a few times. V is TRBV5-1 and J is TRBJ2-1; 8 bases agree with TRBD1. Per germline, CDR1 SGHRS and CDR2 YFSETQ. The CDR3 is 16 residues long. The ends lost 4 bases at V and 0 bases at J; junction bases unmatched: 6. The CDR3 DNA follows: TGCGCCAGCAGCCCTTTAACAGGGGGCTCCTACAATGAGCAGTTCTTC. Protein sequence: CASSPLTGGSYNEQFF.

The chain carries TRBV19 and TRBJ1-2; TRBD1 aligns across 7 bases. This CDR3 contains 14 residues. The J segment lost 4 bases and the V segment lost 5 bases, leaving 7 bases of the junction unmatched. From germline, CDR1 is LNHDA and CDR2 SQIVND (reference sequence). This CDR3 is CASSPGQEAYGYTF. The CDR3 DNA reads as TGTGCCAGTAGTCCAGGACAGGAAGCCTATGGCTACACCTTC.

This chain links TRBV19 with TRBJ2-2; 7 bases line up with TRBD2. Germline CDR1 reads LNHDA; CDR2 reads SQIVND (reference sequence). V lost 5 bases to trimming and J lost 4 bases; unmatched junction nucleotides: 10. The CDR3 sequence is 16 residues long. CDR3 DNA sequence: TGTGCCAGTAGTGCCGGAGGGAAGCGGGGCACCGGGGAGCTGTTTTTT. It yields the protein CASSAGGKRGTGELFF.

The CDR3 is CASSLVAGQVAFF. The CDR3 coding sequence is TGTGCCAGCAGCTTAGTTGCCGGCCAAGTGGCTTTCTTT. The V gene is TRBV11-2, the J gene TRBJ1-1; D is unclear. The V and J ends lost 1 base and 11 bases respectively, with 14 bases between them. Germline lookup yields CDR1 SGHAT and CDR2 FQNNGV. The CDR3 consists of 13 residues.